The entry below gives a single T cell receptor beta chain sequence along with its context. With 10 bases clipped from V and 7 bases from J, the junction kept 13 bases outside the gene matches. The V gene's germline CDR1 is MDHEN and CDR2 SYDVKM. This CDR3 comprises 14 residues. The sample originates from a study of shared clonotypes between healthy human individuals. The wider study: Per donor, CD8 memory used one plate, CD8 naive used two, CD4 memory used three and CD4 naive used three.

Measured with immunoSEQ multiplex PCR; TCRdb has only the in-frame clones, and not every one. The sample has more than 1 million clones, more than 75% seen once. Material: memory CD4+ T cells from PBMCs. The subset is: CD45RA-negative fraction. The gene calls are TRBV28 and TRBJ2-1, with 7 bases lining up with TRBD1. The sequence came from a man younger than 30 in good health. Some clones in this sample may be carry-over from other donors' samples. CDR3 loop: CATLNRDSANEQFF. The CDR3 DNA follows: TGTGCCACCCTCAACAGGGACAGTGCTAATGAGCAGTTCTTC.